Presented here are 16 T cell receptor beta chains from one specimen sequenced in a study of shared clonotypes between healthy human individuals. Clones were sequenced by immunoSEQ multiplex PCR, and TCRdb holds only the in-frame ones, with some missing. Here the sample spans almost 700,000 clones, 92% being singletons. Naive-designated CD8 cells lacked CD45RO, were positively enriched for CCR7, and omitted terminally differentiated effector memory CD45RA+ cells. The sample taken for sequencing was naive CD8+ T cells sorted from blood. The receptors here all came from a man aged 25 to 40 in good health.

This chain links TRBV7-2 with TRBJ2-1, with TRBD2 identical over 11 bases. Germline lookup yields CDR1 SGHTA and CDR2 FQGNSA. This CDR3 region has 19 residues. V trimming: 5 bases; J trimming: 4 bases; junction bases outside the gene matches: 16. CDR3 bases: TGTGCCAGCAGCCAAACAGGACAGATACTAGCGGGAGATTACAATGAGCAGTTCTTC. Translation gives CASSQTGQILAGDYNEQFF.

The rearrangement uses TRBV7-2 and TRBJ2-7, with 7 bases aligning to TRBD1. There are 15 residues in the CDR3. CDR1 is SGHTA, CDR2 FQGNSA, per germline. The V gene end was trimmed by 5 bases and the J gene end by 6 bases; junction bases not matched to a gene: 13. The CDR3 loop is CASSPPETGSGEQYF. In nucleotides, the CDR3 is TGTGCCAGCAGCCCCCCAGAGACAGGGAGTGGCGAGCAGTACTTC.

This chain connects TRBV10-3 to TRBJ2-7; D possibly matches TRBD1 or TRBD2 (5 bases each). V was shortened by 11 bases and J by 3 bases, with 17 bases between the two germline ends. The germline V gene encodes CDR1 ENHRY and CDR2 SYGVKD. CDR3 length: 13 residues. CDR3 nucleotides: TGTGCCTCAGGTGTTGGGACCTACTACGAGCAGTACTTC. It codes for CASGVGTYYEQYF.

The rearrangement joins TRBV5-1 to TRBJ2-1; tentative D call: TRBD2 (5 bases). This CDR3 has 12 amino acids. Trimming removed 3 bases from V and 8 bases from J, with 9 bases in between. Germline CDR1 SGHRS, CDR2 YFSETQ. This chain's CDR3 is CASSYVGDEQFF. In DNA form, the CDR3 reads TGCGCCAGCAGCTACGTCGGGGATGAGCAGTTCTTC. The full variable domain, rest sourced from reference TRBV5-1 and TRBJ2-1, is KAGVTQTPRYLIKTRGQQVTLSCSPISGHRSVSWYQQTPGQGLQFLFEYFSETQRNKGNFPGRFSGRQFSNSRSEMNVSTLELGDSALYLCASSYVGDEQFFGPGTRLTVL.

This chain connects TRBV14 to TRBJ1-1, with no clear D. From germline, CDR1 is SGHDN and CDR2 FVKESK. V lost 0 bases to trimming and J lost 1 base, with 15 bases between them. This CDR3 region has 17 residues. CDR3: CASSQDIVDGRNTEAFF. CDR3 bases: TGTGCCAGCAGCCAAGATATCGTAGACGGGAGGAACACTGAAGCTTTCTTT.

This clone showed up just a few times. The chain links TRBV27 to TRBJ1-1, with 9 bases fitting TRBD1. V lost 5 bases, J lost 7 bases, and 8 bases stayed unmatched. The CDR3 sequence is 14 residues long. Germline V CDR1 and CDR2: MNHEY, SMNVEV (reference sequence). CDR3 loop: CASSHLRTGDEAFF. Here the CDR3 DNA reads TGTGCCAGCAGTCATCTCAGGACAGGGGATGAAGCTTTCTTT.

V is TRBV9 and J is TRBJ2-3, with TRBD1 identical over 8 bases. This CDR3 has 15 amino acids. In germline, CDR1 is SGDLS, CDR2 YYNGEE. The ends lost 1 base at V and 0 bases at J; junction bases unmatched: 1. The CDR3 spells CASSVWDRSTDTQYF. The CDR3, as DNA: TGTGCCAGCAGCGTATGGGACAGGAGCACAGATACGCAGTATTTT. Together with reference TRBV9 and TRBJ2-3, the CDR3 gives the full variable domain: DSGVTQTPKHLITATGQRVTLRCSPRSGDLSVYWYQQSLDQGLQFLIQYYNGEERAKGNILERFSAQQFPDLHSELNLSSLELGDSALYFCASSVWDRSTDTQYFGPGTRLTVL.

The CDR3 DNA is TGTGCCAGCAGCGGGGACAGCCTGGGGGCCAACGTCCTGACTTTC. Amino acids: CASSGDSLGANVLTF. The chain is built from TRBV7-9 and TRBJ2-6, with 7 bases fitting TRBD1. CDR1 is SEHNR and CDR2 is FQNEAQ in the germline V gene (reference sequence). This CDR3 contains 15 residues. Trimming took 5 bases from V and 4 from J; bases not matched to a gene: 5. Complete variable domain (other parts from reference TRBV7-9 and TRBJ2-6): DTGVSQNPRHKITKRGQNVTFRCDPISEHNRLYWYRQTLGQGPEFLTYFQNEAQLEKSRLLSDRFSAERPKGSFSTLEIQRTEQGDSAMYLCASSGDSLGANVLTFGAGSRLTVL.

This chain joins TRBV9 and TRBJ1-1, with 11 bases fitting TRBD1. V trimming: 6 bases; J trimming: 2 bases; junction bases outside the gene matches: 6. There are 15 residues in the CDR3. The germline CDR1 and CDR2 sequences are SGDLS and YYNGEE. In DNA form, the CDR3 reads TGTGCCAGCAAGTCCGGGACAGGGGGAAACACTGAAGCTTTCTTT. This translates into CASKSGTGGNTEAFF.

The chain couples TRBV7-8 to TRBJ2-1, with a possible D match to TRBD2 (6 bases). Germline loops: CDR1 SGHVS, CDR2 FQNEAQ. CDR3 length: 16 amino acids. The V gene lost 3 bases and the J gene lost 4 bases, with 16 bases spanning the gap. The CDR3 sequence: CASSFKPPGSYNEQFF. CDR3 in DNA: TGTGCCAGCAGCTTCAAGCCCCCCGGGAGTTACAATGAGCAGTTCTTC.

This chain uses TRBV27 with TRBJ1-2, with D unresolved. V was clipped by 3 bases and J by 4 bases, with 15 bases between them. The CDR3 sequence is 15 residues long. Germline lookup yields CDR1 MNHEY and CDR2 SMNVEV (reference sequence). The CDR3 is CASSFSLSGIYGYTF. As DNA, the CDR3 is TGTGCCAGCAGTTTTTCTCTGTCGGGGATCTATGGCTACACCTTC.

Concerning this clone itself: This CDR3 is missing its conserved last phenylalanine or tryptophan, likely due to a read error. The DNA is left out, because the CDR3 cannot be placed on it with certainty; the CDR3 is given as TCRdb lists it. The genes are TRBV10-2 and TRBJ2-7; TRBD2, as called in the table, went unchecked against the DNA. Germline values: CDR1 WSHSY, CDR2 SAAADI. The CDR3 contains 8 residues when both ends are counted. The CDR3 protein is CAPGAAGG.

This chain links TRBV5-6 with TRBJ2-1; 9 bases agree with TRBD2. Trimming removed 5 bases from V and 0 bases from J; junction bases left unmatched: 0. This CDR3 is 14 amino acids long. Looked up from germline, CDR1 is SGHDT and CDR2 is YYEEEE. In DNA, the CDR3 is TGTGCCAGCAGTAGCGGGAGCTCCTACAATGAGCAGTTCTTC. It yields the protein CASSSGSSYNEQFF.

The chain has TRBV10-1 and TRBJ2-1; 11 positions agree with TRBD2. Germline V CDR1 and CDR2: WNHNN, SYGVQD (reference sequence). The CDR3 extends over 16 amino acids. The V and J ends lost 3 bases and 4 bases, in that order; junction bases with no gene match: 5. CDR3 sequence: CASSDAGTSGYNEQFF. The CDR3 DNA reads TGCGCCAGCAGTGACGCCGGGACTAGCGGATACAATGAGCAGTTCTTC.

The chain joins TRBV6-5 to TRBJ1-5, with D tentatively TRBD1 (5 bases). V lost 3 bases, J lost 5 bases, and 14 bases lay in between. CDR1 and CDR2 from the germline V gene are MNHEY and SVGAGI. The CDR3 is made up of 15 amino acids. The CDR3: CASSYGGGIHQPQHF. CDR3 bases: TGTGCCAGCAGTTATGGCGGGGGAATCCATCAGCCCCAGCATTTT.

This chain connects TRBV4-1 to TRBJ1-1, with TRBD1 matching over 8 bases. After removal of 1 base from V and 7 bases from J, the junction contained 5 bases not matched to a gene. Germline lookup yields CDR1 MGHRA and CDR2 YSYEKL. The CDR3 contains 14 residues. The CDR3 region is CASSQAQGAGEAFF. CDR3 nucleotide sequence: TGCGCCAGCAGCCAAGCCCAGGGGGCTGGTGAAGCTTTCTTT.